The source of this T cell receptor beta chain is a study of shared clonotypes between healthy human individuals. Study as a whole: Serving as donors were two women and a few men, whose ages spanned 18 to 49. Study-level points and caveats: The low donor count limited represented genetic and exposure-history diversity.

The protocol was immunoSEQ multiplex PCR, while the TCRdb copy is restricted to in-frame clones and leaves out a portion. The sample holds roughly 1.5 million clones, nearly 99% seen once. In the case of this clone: Its specificity is not known. The CDR3 ends on some other residue instead of the conserved phenylalanine or tryptophan, so this is likely a read error. It is unclear where the CDR3 begins or ends on the DNA, so no DNA is shown, and the CDR3 is as TCRdb lists it.

The clonotype comes from a young man in good health. Material: naive CD4+ T cells sorted from blood. Subset noted: CD45RA+ positively selected.

The CDR3 here is CASGERTKPFL. This chain uses TRBV6-5 with TRBJ1-4; the table calls TRBD1, which could not be checked here. Per germline, CDR1 MNHEY and CDR2 SVGAGI. The CDR3 is 11 residues long, ends included.